This is a list of T cell receptor beta chains from one sample in a study of metastatic and nonmetastatic thyroid tumors. TCRdb re-called clones via MiXCR from the PCR reads. The sample lists approximately 21,000 clones, about 30% occurring once. Material: blood. These receptor sequences come from a female donor with papillary thyroid cancer or a benign thyroid nodule (not recorded which). Some clones in this sample may be carry-over from other donors' samples. CDR3s include the opening cysteine and the closing phenylalanine or tryptophan. D genes are given only for firm matches. Clone size is shown for a subset of rows, as once, few, many or a class of expanded clone.

CDR3aa: CATSDRVALMKGNEQFF; CDR3nt: TGTGCCACCAGCGACAGGGTGGCTCTTATGAAGGGCAATGAGCAGTTCTTC; d_gene: TRBD1; j_gene: TRBJ2-1; v_gene: TRBV11-2; len: 17; abundance: .
CDR3aa: CASSQSREGFNEQFF; CDR3nt: TGTGCCAGCAGCCAGTCGCGGGAGGGGTTCAATGAGCAGTTCTTC; d_gene: TRBD2; j_gene: TRBJ2-1; v_gene: TRBV4-2; len: 15; abundance: many
CDR3aa: CSARELTDTQYF; CDR3nt: TGCAGTGCCCGGGAACTCACAGATACGCAGTATTTT; d_gene: .; j_gene: TRBJ2-3; v_gene: TRBV20-1; len: 12; abundance: .
CDR3aa: CAWSRARGYEQYF; CDR3nt: TGTGCCTGGAGTCGGGCCAGGGGCTACGAGCAGTACTTC; d_gene: .; j_gene: TRBJ2-7; v_gene: TRBV30; len: 13; abundance: many
CDR3aa: CASSLGVANEKLFF; CDR3nt: TGTGCCAGCAGCTTAGGGGTAGCTAATGAAAAACTGTTTTTT; d_gene: .; j_gene: TRBJ1-4; v_gene: TRBV7-2; len: 14; abundance: many
CDR3aa: CASSYLQEEQFF; CDR3nt: TGTGCCAGCAGTTACCTACAGGAGGAGCAGTTCTTC; d_gene: .; j_gene: TRBJ2-1; v_gene: TRBV6-2/TRBV6-3; len: 12; abundance: medium-sized
CDR3aa: CASSLGGNTEAFF; CDR3nt: TGTGCCAGCAGCTTAGGGGGGAACACTGAAGCTTTCTTT; d_gene: .; j_gene: TRBJ1-1; v_gene: TRBV11-3; len: 13; abundance: many
CDR3aa: CASSSTSTGKNTEAFF; CDR3nt: TGTGCCAGCAGTTCCACATCGACAGGGAAGAACACTGAAGCTTTCTTT; d_gene: TRBD1; j_gene: TRBJ1-1; v_gene: TRBV28; len: 16; abundance: few
CDR3aa: CASSSDGHSYEQYF; CDR3nt: TGTGCCAGCAGTTCTGATGGTCACTCCTACGAGCAGTACTTC; d_gene: .; j_gene: TRBJ2-7; v_gene: TRBV27; len: 14; abundance: medium-sized
CDR3aa: CASSLGSRPGQSNNQPQHF; CDR3nt: TGTGCCAGCAGCTTAGGGTCTAGGCCGGGACAGAGTAACAATCAGCCCCAGCATTTT; d_gene: TRBD1; j_gene: TRBJ1-5; v_gene: TRBV11-2; len: 19; abundance: .
CDR3aa: CASSLLGVEQYF; CDR3nt: TGTGCCAGCAGCTTATTGGGGGTCGAGCAGTACTTC; d_gene: .; j_gene: TRBJ2-7; v_gene: TRBV7-2; len: 12; abundance: medium-sized
CDR3aa: CASSVRDSSYNEQFF; CDR3nt: TGTGCCAGCAGCGTACGCGACAGCTCCTACAATGAGCAGTTCTTC; d_gene: .; j_gene: TRBJ2-1; v_gene: TRBV9; len: 15; abundance: many
CDR3aa: CASSMGASTDTQYF; CDR3nt: TGTGCCAGTAGTATGGGGGCCAGCACAGATACGCAGTATTTT; d_gene: .; j_gene: TRBJ2-3; v_gene: TRBV19; len: 14; abundance: many
CDR3aa: CASSPGGSPYEQYF; CDR3nt: TGTGCCAGCAGCCCCGGGGGATCCCCCTACGAGCAGTACTTC; d_gene: .; j_gene: TRBJ2-7; v_gene: TRBV7-2; len: 14; abundance: .
CDR3aa: CAIIHTTQETQYF; CDR3nt: TGTGCCATCATCCACACGACCCAAGAGACCCAGTACTTC; d_gene: .; j_gene: TRBJ2-5; v_gene: TRBV12-3/TRBV12-4; len: 13; abundance: .
CDR3aa: CASSLRQGGAYGYTF; CDR3nt: TGTGCCAGCAGTTTAAGGCAGGGGGGGGCTTATGGCTACACCTTC; d_gene: TRBD1; j_gene: TRBJ1-2; v_gene: TRBV12-3/TRBV12-4; len: 15; abundance: medium-sized
CDR3aa: CASRRTLSGANVLTF; CDR3nt: TGTGCCAGCAGACGGACCCTCTCTGGGGCCAACGTCCTGACTTTC; d_gene: .; j_gene: TRBJ2-6; v_gene: TRBV11-2; len: 15; abundance: .
CDR3aa: CASSLSVNQPQHF; CDR3nt: TGTGCCAGCAGTTTATCGGTCAATCAGCCCCAGCATTTT; d_gene: .; j_gene: TRBJ1-5; v_gene: TRBV27; len: 13; abundance: .
CDR3aa: CASSQQGNTGELFF; CDR3nt: TGCGCCAGCAGCCAACAGGGGAACACCGGGGAGCTGTTTTTT; d_gene: .; j_gene: TRBJ2-2; v_gene: TRBV4-3; len: 14; abundance: many
CDR3aa: CASSSLGQGYGYTF; CDR3nt: TGTGCCAGCAGCTCCCTGGGACAGGGGTATGGCTACACCTTC; d_gene: TRBD1; j_gene: TRBJ1-2; v_gene: TRBV11-2; len: 14; abundance: .
CDR3aa: CASRLAGGYDEQYF; CDR3nt: TGTGCCAGCAGGTTAGCGGGAGGCTACGACGAGCAGTACTTC; d_gene: TRBD2; j_gene: TRBJ2-7; v_gene: TRBV27; len: 14; abundance: few
CDR3aa: CAYPTGVIGEQYF; CDR3nt: TGTGCCTACCCGACAGGGGTGATTGGCGAGCAGTACTTC; d_gene: TRBD1; j_gene: TRBJ2-7; v_gene: TRBV30; len: 13; abundance: many
CDR3aa: CAWSVLAGGVSYNEQFF; CDR3nt: TGTGCCTGGAGTGTGCTAGCGGGAGGGGTATCCTACAATGAGCAGTTCTTC; d_gene: TRBD2; j_gene: TRBJ2-1; v_gene: TRBV30; len: 17; abundance: .
CDR3aa: CASSIQETNQPQHF; CDR3nt: TGTGCCAGTAGTATCCAGGAAACAAATCAGCCCCAGCATTTT; d_gene: .; j_gene: TRBJ1-5; v_gene: TRBV19; len: 14; abundance: few
CDR3aa: CASSRDSPYNEQFF; CDR3nt: TGTGCCAGCAGCCGGGACTCCCCCTACAATGAGCAGTTCTTC; d_gene: .; j_gene: TRBJ2-1; v_gene: TRBV6-1; len: 14; abundance: few
CDR3aa: CAWTSTGSRTDTQYF; CDR3nt: TGTGCCTGGACCTCGACAGGGTCCCGCACAGATACGCAGTATTTT; d_gene: TRBD1; j_gene: TRBJ2-3; v_gene: TRBV30; len: 15; abundance: .
CDR3aa: CASSLGTGRGNTEAFF; CDR3nt: TGTGCCAGCAGCCTCGGGACAGGGCGGGGGAACACTGAAGCTTTCTTT; d_gene: TRBD1; j_gene: TRBJ1-1; v_gene: TRBV5-6; len: 16; abundance: many
CDR3aa: CASSDPYGYTF; CDR3nt: TGTGCCAGCAGTGATCCCTATGGCTACACCTTC; d_gene: .; j_gene: TRBJ1-2; v_gene: TRBV28; len: 11; abundance: few
CDR3aa: CASSISSVNTGELFF; CDR3nt: TGTGCCAGTAGTATATCGTCCGTGAACACCGGGGAGCTGTTTTTT; d_gene: .; j_gene: TRBJ2-2; v_gene: TRBV19; len: 15; abundance: few
CDR3aa: CSSSSSGGRRSYNEQFF; CDR3nt: TGTTCCAGCAGTTCATCCGGAGGTCGTCGCTCCTACAATGAGCAGTTCTTC; d_gene: .; j_gene: TRBJ2-1; v_gene: TRBV27; len: 17; abundance: few
CDR3aa: CAGSAWVQGTEAFF; CDR3nt: TGTGCCGGCAGCGCCTGGGTACAGGGCACTGAAGCTTTCTTT; d_gene: .; j_gene: TRBJ1-1; v_gene: TRBV6-4; len: 14; abundance: few